This T cell receptor (beta chain) was sequenced for a study of shared clonotypes between healthy human individuals. The table came from immunoSEQ multiplex PCR; TCRdb's copy has only in-frame clones and leaves some out. The sample holds approximately 180,000 clones, around 93% seen once. V was clipped by 4 bases and J by 1 base; unmatched bases: 3. Germline assignment: CDR1 SGHTA and CDR2 FQGNSA. This CDR3 is 14 amino acids long. This receptor was taken from a woman in her 30s in good health. The genes are TRBV7-2 and TRBJ2-7; 8 bases match TRBD2. Sequencing was carried out using naive CD4+ T cells sorted from blood. The subset was: CD45RA+ positively selected. The CDR3 coding sequence is TGTGCCAGCAGCTCACTAGCGGAGTCCTACGAGCAGTACTTC. Translation: CASSSLAESYEQYF. The full variable domain, completed using reference TRBV7-2 and TRBJ2-7, is GAGVSQSPSNKVTEKGKDVELRCDPISGHTALYWYRQSLGQGLEFLIYFQGNSAPDKSGLPSDRFSAERTGGSVSTLTIQRTQQEDSAVYLCASSSLAESYEQYFGPGTRLTVT.